What follows are 21 T cell receptor beta chains derived from one specimen sequenced in a study of cytomegalovirus exposure and HLA in healthy donors. PCR employed 60 Vbeta and 13 Jbeta primers. The table came from immunoSEQ multiplex PCR; TCRdb's copy has only in-frame clones and leaves some out. The data contain about 120,000 clones, about three quarters of them seen just once; the ten biggest clones take up about 2.5%. Specimen: PBMCs. These TCRs come from a female donor in good health and CMV-seronegative.

The chain uses TRBV4-2 and TRBJ2-3; TRBD2 matches 10 bases. The ends lost 2 bases at V and 4 bases at J; junction bases unmatched: 6. There are 16 residues in the CDR3. Looked up from germline, CDR1 is LGHNA and CDR2 is YNFKEQ. The CDR3 region has the DNA TGTGCCAGCAGCCAACTACTAGCGGGGAATTCAGATACGCAGTATTTT. Encoded protein: CASSQLLAGNSDTQYF.

As to this clone: Other DNA sequences of this sample code for an identical CDR3. V gene TRBV6-6 combines with J gene TRBJ1-5, with 7 bases that match TRBD1. CDR1 and CDR2 from the germline V gene are MNHNY and SVGAGI (reference sequence). The CDR3 contains 14 residues. With V trimmed by 4 bases and J by 5 bases, 5 bases remained unmatched. DNA of the CDR3: TGTGCCAGCAGTTCGCGACAGGGTTATCAGCCCCAGCATTTT. Translated: CASSSRQGYQPQHF.

V gene TRBV20-1 combines with J gene TRBJ1-1; D is uncertain. There are 11 residues in the CDR3. Trimming shortened V by 4 bases and J by 4 bases, and 7 bases separated the two germline ends. Germline values: CDR1 DFQATT, CDR2 SNEGSKA (reference sequence). For the CDR3, the DNA is TGCAGTGCTACTACTTCCACTGAAGCTTTCTTT. Its protein is CSATTSTEAFF.

This chain links TRBV12-2 with TRBJ1-1. TRBV12-2 is a pseudogene. CDR3 size: 14 residues. The DNA of the CDR3 is TGTGCAAGTCGCTTAGCCGCTGGAGGAGATGAAGCTTTCTTT. Residues: CASRLAAGGDEAFF.

The V and J genes are TRBV19 and TRBJ2-7, with TRBD1 matching over 10 bases. Germline CDR1 and CDR2: LNHDA and SQIVND (reference sequence). Trimming cost V 5 bases and J 3 bases; bases outside gene matches: 7. The CDR3 runs 15 residues. CDR3 DNA: TGTGCCAGTAGTGGCTCCGGGACAGGGGTCTACGAGCAGTACTTC. Translation: CASSGSGTGVYEQYF.

Only a few counts were recorded for this clone. V gene TRBV6-4 combines with J gene TRBJ1-1, with D perhaps TRBD1 (5 bases). The length of the CDR3 is 13 residues. The ends were cut back, 3 bases at V and 6 bases at J, with 11 bases in the middle. CDR1 MRHNA and CDR2 SNTAGT come from the germline V gene. This CDR3 is CASSETGVSEAFF. The DNA for the CDR3 is TGTGCCAGCAGTGAAACAGGCGTCTCTGAAGCTTTCTTT.

The gene calls are TRBV6-5 and TRBJ2-3; D unresolved. With 1 base removed from V and 0 bases from J, the gap between germline ends came to 5 bases. The CDR3 is 14 amino acids. The germline CDR1 and CDR2 sequences are MNHEY and SVGAGI. This CDR3 reads CASSYLASTDTQYF. In nucleotides, the CDR3 is TGTGCCAGCAGTTACTTGGCTAGCACAGATACGCAGTATTTT.

V gene TRBV6-5 combines with J gene TRBJ1-4; 7 bases are shared with TRBD1. The CDR3 runs to 14 residues. J was trimmed by 8 bases and V by 2 bases; bases with no gene match: 5. Per the germline V gene, CDR1 is MNHEY and CDR2 is SVGAGI. DNA of the CDR3: TGTGCCAGCAGTTACCGGGACAGCAGCGAAAAACTGTTTTTT. Translated: CASSYRDSSEKLFF.

This clone has a single count. The chain links TRBV11-2 to TRBJ2-2; no reliable D call. The length of the CDR3 is 15 residues. Germline V gene sequence: CDR1 SGHAT, CDR2 FQNNGV. V lost 1 base and J lost 4, with 10 bases in between. The CDR3 is CASSLVPFGTGELFF. In DNA, the CDR3 is TGTGCCAGCAGCTTAGTCCCCTTCGGCACCGGGGAGCTGTTTTTT.

The chain is built from TRBV5-1 and TRBJ1-1, with 8 bases matching TRBD1. After removal of 4 bases from V and 2 bases from J, the junction contained 4 bases not matched to a gene. Germline V gives CDR1 SGHRS, CDR2 YFSETQ. The CDR3 spans 14 residues. CDR3 sequence reads: CASSPGQGNTEAFF. Here the CDR3 DNA reads TGCGCCAGCAGCCCCGGACAGGGTAACACTGAAGCTTTCTTT.

The chain couples TRBV5-6 to TRBJ1-1, with D maybe TRBD1 (6 bases). Germline V gives CDR1 SGHDT, CDR2 YYEEEE. V gave up 6 bases and J gave up 5 bases, with 17 bases separating them. This CDR3 is 14 amino acids long. The CDR3 spells CASTEWGLVTEAFF. The CDR3 region has the DNA TGTGCCAGCACCGAGTGGGGGCTGGTGACTGAAGCTTTCTTT.

This sequence joins TRBV7-8 and TRBJ2-5; no reliable D call. CDR1 is SGHVS, CDR2 FQNEAQ, per germline. CDR3 length: 12 amino acids. V was clipped by 7 bases and J by 5 bases, with 11 bases between them. The CDR3 spells CASNHEMETQYF. The CDR3 nucleotides read TGTGCCAGCAACCACGAGATGGAGACCCAGTACTTC.

This clone was seen a single time. The chain links TRBV5-5 to TRBJ1-1, with a possible D match to TRBD1 (6 bases). V was pared by 4 bases and J by 4 bases, with 11 bases between. Germline V gene sequence: CDR1 SGHKS, CDR2 YYEKEE (reference sequence). CDR3 size: 13 residues. CDR3 sequence reads: CASSPDRRTEAFF. The CDR3 DNA is TGTGCCAGCAGCCCAGACAGGCGCACTGAAGCTTTCTTT.

This clone has only a few counts. The rearrangement uses TRBV30 and TRBJ1-1; TRBD1 aligns across 8 bases. Germline CDR1 and CDR2: GTSNPN and SVGIG (reference sequence). The CDR3 contains 16 residues. V lost 3 bases to trimming and J lost 1 base; unmatched junction nucleotides: 10. The CDR3 here is CAWSSWGQGANTEAFF. The CDR3 DNA reads TGTGCCTGGAGCTCGTGGGGGCAGGGGGCGAACACTGAAGCTTTCTTT. Variable domain in full (rest from reference TRBV30 and TRBJ1-1): SQTIHQWPATLVQPVGSPLSLECTVEGTSNPNLYWYRQAAGRGLQLLFYSVGIGQISSEVPQNLSASRPQDRQFILSSKKLLLSDSGFYLCAWSSWGQGANTEAFFGQGTRLTVV.

The chain has TRBV12-2 and TRBJ1-2; the table's D call, TRBD1, was not checked against the DNA. TRBV12-2 is an annotated pseudogene. The CDR3 extends over 12 amino acids. The DNA of the CDR3 is TGTGCAAGTAGGGACAGGGTCTATGGCTACACCTTC. Encoded protein: CASRDRVYGYTF.

This chain connects TRBV4-2 to TRBJ1-2; 9 nucleotides match TRBD1. This CDR3 spans 20 amino acids. The germline CDR1 and CDR2 sequences are LGHNA and YNFKEQ. J gave up 0 bases and V 1 base, and 15 bases lay outside the gene matches. The CDR3 loop reads CASSQVPTTWDRVANYGYTF. CDR3 nucleotides: TGTGCCAGCAGCCAAGTTCCAACTACCTGGGACAGGGTTGCTAACTATGGCTACACCTTC.

V is TRBV15 and J is TRBJ2-7, with 9 bases aligning to TRBD1. The ends lost 3 bases at V and 2 bases at J; junction bases unmatched: 14. CDR1 and CDR2 from the germline V gene are LNHNV and YYDKDF (reference sequence). The CDR3 contains 18 residues. CDR3 residues: CATSSHFNTGGKTYEQYF. Written as DNA, the CDR3 is TGTGCCACCAGCAGTCATTTTAATACAGGGGGCAAGACCTACGAGCAGTACTTC.

The CDR3 sequence: CASRRGNEQFF. In DNA, the CDR3 is TGCGCCAGCAGGCGTGGCAATGAGCAGTTCTTC. The gene calls are TRBV5-1 and TRBJ2-1; no definite D call. The length of the CDR3 is 11 residues. Trimming took off 5 bases at V and 6 bases at J, with 6 bases between the two ends. Germline CDR1 and CDR2: SGHRS and YFSETQ.

The chain employs TRBV2 and TRBJ2-1; 12 bases align to TRBD2. After removal of 4 bases from V and 10 bases from J, the junction contained 5 bases not matched to a gene. The CDR3 is 14 amino acids. Germline V gives CDR1 SNHLY, CDR2 FYNNEI. CDR3 residues: CASSGLAGAGEQFF. The CDR3 nucleotides are TGTGCCAGCAGTGGACTAGCGGGGGCGGGGGAGCAGTTCTTC. Looking up the rest from reference TRBV2 and TRBJ2-1 gives the full variable domain: EPEVTQTPSHQVTQMGQEVILRCVPISNHLYFYWYRQILGQKVEFLVSFYNNEISEKSEIFDDQFSVERPDGSNFTLKIRSTKLEDSAMYFCASSGLAGAGEQFFGPGTRLTVL.

In its sample, this clone was seen a few times. The V gene is TRBV5-1, the J gene TRBJ2-7, with unresolved D. The V gene lost 1 base and the J gene lost 6 bases, with 20 bases spanning the gap. Germline assignment: CDR1 SGHRS and CDR2 YFSETQ. The CDR3 has 16 residues. Written as DNA, the CDR3 is TGCGCCAGCAGCTTGCGGCGCGGAGAAGCTTGGGTCGAGCAGTACTTC. Protein product: CASSLRRGEAWVEQYF.

The V gene is TRBV5-6, the J gene TRBJ2-1; D is unresolved. Trimming stripped 1 base from V and 8 bases from J, with 10 bases between. This CDR3 contains 13 residues. Germline V gene data show CDR1 as SGHDT and CDR2 as YYEEEE. The CDR3 nucleotides are TGTGCCAGCAGCTTGCTGGGCTTCGATGAGCAGTTCTTC. It is translated as CASSLLGFDEQFF.